The clone carrying this T cell receptor beta chain has ten or more counts. Its specificity is not known. These data come from a study of T-cell reconstitution after alpha-beta-depleted transplantation in children. Trimming cost V 8 bases and J 1 base, with 11 bases left between them. Germline CDR1 SNHLY, CDR2 FYNNEI. The CDR3 contains 13 residues. Whole-study findings and limits: Reported findings indicate that, about two months after transplant, alpha-beta T cells came from several hundred expanded clones, which were derived from non-depleted graft cells. Diversity and T-cell counts at one year after transplant derived mostly from new T cells. Surviving recipient T cells and thymic progenitors underlay high day-60 TCRbeta diversity in some patients.

Molecular barcoding with unique molecular identifiers was used for the TCRbeta library. TCRdb re-called the PCR reads with MiXCR, one entry per CDR3 protein. The sample shows over 200,000 distinct CDR3 sequences, under 13% of them seen only once. The clonotype comes from a child under three years old with acute myeloid leukemia, due to receive a stem cell transplant. Here the sequenced sample was PBMCs, taken before TCRalphabeta/CD19-depleted stem cell transplant. The chain is built from TRBV2 and TRBJ2-5; D is perhaps TRBD1 (5 bases). The CDR3 coding sequence is TGTGCCAGCTGGACGGACACCCAAGAGACCCAGTACTTC. This gives the protein CASWTDTQETQYF.